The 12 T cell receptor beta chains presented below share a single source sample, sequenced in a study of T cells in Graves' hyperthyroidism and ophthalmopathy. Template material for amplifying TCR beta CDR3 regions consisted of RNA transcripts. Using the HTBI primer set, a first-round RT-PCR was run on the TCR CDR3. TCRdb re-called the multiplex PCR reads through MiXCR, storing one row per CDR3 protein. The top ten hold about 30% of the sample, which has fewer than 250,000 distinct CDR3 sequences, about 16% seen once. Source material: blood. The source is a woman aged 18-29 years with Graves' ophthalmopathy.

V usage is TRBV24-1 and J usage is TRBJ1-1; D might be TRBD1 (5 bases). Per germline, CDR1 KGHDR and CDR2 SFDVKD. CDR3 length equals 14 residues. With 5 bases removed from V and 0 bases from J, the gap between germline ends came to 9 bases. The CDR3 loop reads CATSGGTMNTEAFF. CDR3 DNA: TGTGCCACCAGTGGGGGGACCATGAACACTGAAGCTTTCTTT.

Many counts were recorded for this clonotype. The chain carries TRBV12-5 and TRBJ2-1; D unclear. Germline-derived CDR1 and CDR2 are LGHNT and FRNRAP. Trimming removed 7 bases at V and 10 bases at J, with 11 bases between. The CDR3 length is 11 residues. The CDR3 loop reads CASAVLSEQFF. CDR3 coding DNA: TGTGCTAGTGCCGTCTTGTCGGAGCAGTTCTTC.

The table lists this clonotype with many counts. The DNA for the CDR3 is TGTGCCAGCAGTGAAGGGGTCGATCAGCCCCAGCATTTT. As protein: CASSEGVDQPQHF. This chain uses TRBV6-1 with TRBJ1-5; D not resolved. Germline loops: CDR1 MNHNS, CDR2 SASEGT. Trimming cost V 1 base and J 5 bases, with 6 bases left between them. CDR3 length: 13 residues.

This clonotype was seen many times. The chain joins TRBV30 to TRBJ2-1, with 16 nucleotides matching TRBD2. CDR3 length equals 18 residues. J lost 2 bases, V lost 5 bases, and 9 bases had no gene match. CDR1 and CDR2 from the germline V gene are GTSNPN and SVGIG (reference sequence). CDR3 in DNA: TGTGCCTGGTCCCAGGGGACTAGCGGGAGGGCAGCCTACAATGAGCAGTTCTTC. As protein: CAWSQGTSGRAAYNEQFF. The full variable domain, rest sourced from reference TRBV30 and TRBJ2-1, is SQTIHQWPATLVQPVGSPLSLECTVEGTSNPNLYWYRQAAGRGLQLLFYSVGIGQISSEVPQNLSASRPQDRQFILSSKKLLLSDSGFYLCAWSQGTSGRAAYNEQFFGPGTRLTVL.

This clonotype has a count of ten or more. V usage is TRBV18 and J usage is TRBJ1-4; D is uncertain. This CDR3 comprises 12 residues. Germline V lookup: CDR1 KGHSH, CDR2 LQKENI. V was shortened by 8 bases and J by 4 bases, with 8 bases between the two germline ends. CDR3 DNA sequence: TGTGCCAGCAGTCCCAGTAATGAAAAACTGTTTTTT. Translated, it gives CASSPSNEKLFF.

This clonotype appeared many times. The DNA for the CDR3 is TGTGCCAGCAGTTTACAGGGTGGCAATGAGCAGTTCTTC. It specifies CASSLQGGNEQFF. This chain joins TRBV12-3 or TRBV12-4 and TRBJ2-1; possible D gene TRBD1, 5 bases. V was pared by 2 bases and J by 6 bases, with 8 bases between. This CDR3 has 13 residues.

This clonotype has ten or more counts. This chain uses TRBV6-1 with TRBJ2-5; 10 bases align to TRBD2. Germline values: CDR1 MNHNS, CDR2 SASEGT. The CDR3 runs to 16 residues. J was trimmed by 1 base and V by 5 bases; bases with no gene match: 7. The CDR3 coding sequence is TGTGCCAGCAGTTTTGGGACTAGCGTATCCCAAGAGACCCAGTACTTC. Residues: CASSFGTSVSQETQYF.

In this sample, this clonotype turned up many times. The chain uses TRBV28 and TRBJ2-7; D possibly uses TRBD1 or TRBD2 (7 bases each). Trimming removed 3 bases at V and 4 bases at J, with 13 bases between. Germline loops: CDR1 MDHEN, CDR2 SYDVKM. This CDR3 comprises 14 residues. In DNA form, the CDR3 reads TGTGCCAGCAGTTTGGGAGGGGGCGAGTACGAGCAGTACTTC. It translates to CASSLGGGEYEQYF.

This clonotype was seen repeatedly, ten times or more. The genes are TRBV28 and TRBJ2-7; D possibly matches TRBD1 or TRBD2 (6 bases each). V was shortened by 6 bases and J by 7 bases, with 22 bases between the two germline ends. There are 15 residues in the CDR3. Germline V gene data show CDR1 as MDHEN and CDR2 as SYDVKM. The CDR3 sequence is CASRPSRGQRGEQYF. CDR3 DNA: TGTGCCAGCAGACCTAGTCGGGGGCAACGCGGAGAGCAGTACTTC.

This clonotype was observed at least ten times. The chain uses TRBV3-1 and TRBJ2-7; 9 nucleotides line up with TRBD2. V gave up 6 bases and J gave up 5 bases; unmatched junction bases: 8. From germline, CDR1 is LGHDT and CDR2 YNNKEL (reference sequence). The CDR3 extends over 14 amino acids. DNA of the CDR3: TGTGCCAGCAGTCGCGCGGGGGGGCGAGACGAGCAGTACTTC. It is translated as CASSRAGGRDEQYF.

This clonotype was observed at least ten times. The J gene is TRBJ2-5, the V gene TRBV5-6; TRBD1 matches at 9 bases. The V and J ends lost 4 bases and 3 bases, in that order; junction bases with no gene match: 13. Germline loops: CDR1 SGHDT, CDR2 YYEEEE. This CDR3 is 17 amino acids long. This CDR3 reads CASSPLATGGFEETQYF. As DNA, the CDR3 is TGTGCCAGCAGCCCACTTGCGACAGGGGGGTTCGAAGAGACCCAGTACTTC.

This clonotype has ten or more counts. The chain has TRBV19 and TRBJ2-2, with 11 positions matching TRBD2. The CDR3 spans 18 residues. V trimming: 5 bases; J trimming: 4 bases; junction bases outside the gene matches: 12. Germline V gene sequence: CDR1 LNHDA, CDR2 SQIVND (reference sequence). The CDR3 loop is CASSGSGGALFGTGELFF. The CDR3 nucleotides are TGTGCCAGTAGTGGTAGCGGGGGGGCCCTATTCGGCACCGGGGAGCTGTTTTTT.